The T cell receptor beta chain described here comes from a study of identical twins. This CDR3 is 13 amino acids long. V was trimmed by 5 bases and J by 8 bases, leaving 15 bases between them. A universal primer binding site was introduced by template switching. The final cDNA contained unique molecular identifiers. MiXCR, applied by TCRdb to the 5' RACE reads, yields one record per CDR3 protein. The sample consists of approximately 220,000 distinct CDR3 sequences, around 9.6% of them appearing once. A remark on this clonotype: Its specificity is not known.

Study observations and caveats: Those out-of-frame alpha sequences shared by twins showed an excess of low generation probability. Surplus twin overlap in beta out-of-frame sequences was less pronounced.

The rearrangement uses TRBV12-3 or TRBV12-4 and TRBJ1-2; TRBD1 is a possible D gene (6 bases). Sequencing was performed on memory (CD45RO+) T cells sorted from blood. The source of this sequence is a woman between 18 and 29 years old in good health. CDR3 DNA sequence: TGTGCCAGCAGTCATAGAAGGGGGGGAGGCTACACCTTC. Translation: CASSHRRGGGYTF.